The 19 T cell receptor beta chains listed next were all sequenced from one sample in a study of CD8 T cells in Susac syndrome. A quantity of roughly 0.5 to 1 ug RNA underwent reverse transcription using random hexamers. TCRdb reanalysed the immunoSEQ multiplex PCR reads using MiXCR and keeps one entry per CDR3 protein. Of about 200,000 distinct CDR3 sequences detected, roughly 94% appear once; the ten largest clones hold roughly 0.1%. Sequences were obtained from CD4+ T cells from PBMCs. The source of these receptors is a human donor in good health.

V and J are TRBV20-1 and TRBJ2-5; TRBD1 matches 7 bases. This CDR3 has 13 amino acids. Germline V gives CDR1 DFQATT, CDR2 SNEGSKA (reference sequence). Trimming took 6 bases from V and 5 from J; bases not matched to a gene: 9. The CDR3 region is CSAGSQGVETQYF. CDR3 nucleotide sequence: TGCAGTGCCGGTAGCCAGGGGGTTGAGACCCAGTACTTC.

The J gene is TRBJ1-2, the V gene TRBV4-3, with D uncertain. Trimming took off 0 bases at V and 1 base at J, with 9 bases between the two ends. Germline-derived CDR1 and CDR2 are LGHNA and YSLEER. The CDR3 is 15 residues long. DNA of the CDR3: TGCGCCAGCAGCCAAGATTTAACGAGTAACTATGGCTACACCTTC. Protein product: CASSQDLTSNYGYTF.

The rearrangement links TRBV6-5 to TRBJ2-7; 11 nucleotides align to TRBD1. Per germline, CDR1 MNHEY and CDR2 SVGAGI. The V segment lost 5 bases and the J segment 4 bases; nucleotides outside the gene matches: 4. The CDR3 contains 14 residues. CDR3 sequence (DNA): TGTGCCAGCAGTCCGGACAGGGGGCGGTACGAGCAGTACTTC. Its protein is CASSPDRGRYEQYF.

The chain joins TRBV19 to TRBJ1-3; D possibly corresponds to TRBD1 (5 bases). There are 13 residues in the CDR3. The germline V and J ends were trimmed by 7 bases and 2 bases, with 9 bases remaining between them. Germline V gene lookup returns CDR1 LNHDA and CDR2 SQIVND (reference sequence). Written as DNA, the CDR3 is TGTGCCAGTAACCGGGGACCTGGAAACACCATATATTTT. Translating gives CASNRGPGNTIYF.

This clonotype was counted once. The rearrangement links TRBV30 to TRBJ1-1; no definite D call. The CDR3 contains 14 residues. Germline V gene data show CDR1 as GTSNPN and CDR2 as SVGIG (reference sequence). V was pared by 0 bases and J by 0 bases, with 8 bases between. The CDR3 DNA follows: TGTGCCTGGAGTGTACCTTCAGTGAACACTGAAGCTTTCTTT. Translated: CAWSVPSVNTEAFF.

This chain uses TRBV7-9 with TRBJ2-3; 7 nucleotides match TRBD2. V was pared by 4 bases and J by 2 bases, with 12 bases of the junction left unmatched. This CDR3 spans 17 amino acids. Germline-derived CDR1 and CDR2 are SEHNR and FQNEAQ (reference sequence). CDR3 region: CASSSPVSGNFTDTQYF. Written as DNA, the CDR3 is TGTGCCAGCAGCTCGCCAGTCAGCGGGAACTTCACAGATACGCAGTATTTT.

V usage is TRBV5-1 and J usage is TRBJ2-7; 7 positions match TRBD2. This CDR3 is built from 13 residues. Trimming cost V 0 bases and J 5 bases; bases outside gene matches: 2. Germline V gene data show CDR1 as SGHRS and CDR2 as YFSETQ. The chain's CDR3 is CASSLAAGDEQYV. The CDR3 DNA reads TGCGCCAGCAGCTTGGCGGCGGGAGACGAGCAGTACGTC.

The chain joins TRBV5-6 to TRBJ2-5; D gene ambiguous. The germline V gene encodes CDR1 SGHDT and CDR2 YYEEEE. This CDR3 has 16 amino acids. V shed 1 base and J shed 2 bases, with 15 bases lying between them. This CDR3 reads CASSLRHRLLQETQYF. DNA of the CDR3: TGTGCCAGCAGCTTGAGACACCGCTTACTTCAAGAGACCCAGTACTTC.

The gene calls are TRBV2 and TRBJ1-5; possibly TRBD1 for D (6 bases). CDR1 and CDR2 from the germline V gene are SNHLY and FYNNEI. The V end lost 6 bases, the J end lost 1 base, and 13 bases lay between the germline ends. The CDR3 length is 15 residues. The CDR3 DNA sequence: TGTGCCAGCAGGATGGACAGAGCGAGCAATCAGCCCCAGCATTTT. Translating it yields CASRMDRASNQPQHF. Full variable domain (missing parts from reference TRBV2 and TRBJ1-5): EPEVTQTPSHQVTQMGQEVILRCVPISNHLYFYWYRQILGQKVEFLVSFYNNEISEKSEIFDDQFSVERPDGSNFTLKIRSTKLEDSAMYFCASRMDRASNQPQHFGDGTRLSIL.

The CDR3 loop reads CASSAGYTGTTEAFF. Written as DNA, the CDR3 is TGTGCCAGCTCAGCTGGATATACAGGAACCACTGAAGCTTTCTTT. J is TRBJ1-1 and V is TRBV18, with D tentatively TRBD1 (5 bases). The CDR3 is 15 residues long. CDR1 is KGHSH and CDR2 is LQKENI in the germline V gene. Trimming removed 5 bases from V and 4 bases from J, with 17 bases in between.

This sequence joins TRBV10-2 and TRBJ1-1; D call uncertain. The ends were cut back, 6 bases at V and 0 bases at J, with 14 bases in the middle. Germline assignment: CDR1 WSHSY and CDR2 SAAADI. This CDR3 is 15 amino acids long. The CDR3 DNA reads TGCGCCAGCAGATCCCCAAGGCTAATGAACACTGAAGCTTTCTTT. Translated: CASRSPRLMNTEAFF.

V and J are TRBV6-5 and TRBJ2-2, with 7 bases that match TRBD1. This CDR3 is built from 15 residues. Germline V gives CDR1 MNHEY, CDR2 SVGAGI. V was clipped by 5 bases and J by 0 bases; unmatched bases: 3. The CDR3 bases are TGTGCCAGCAGTAGAGGGACAGCGAACACCGGGGAGCTGTTTTTT. This translates into CASSRGTANTGELFF.

This chain joins TRBV29-1 and TRBJ2-7; D may be TRBD1 or TRBD2 (5 bases each). Trimming took 4 bases from V and 1 from J, leaving 23 bases between them. Germline loops: CDR1 SQVTM, CDR2 ANQGSEA. This CDR3 contains 17 residues. CDR3 bases: TGCAGCGTTGCGGGACCGGGATGGGAATGGGATTCCTACGAGCAGTACTTC. This encodes CSVAGPGWEWDSYEQYF.

This clonotype turned up a few times. The chain links TRBV7-9 to TRBJ2-7, with TRBD2 as a possible D gene (5 bases). The V and J ends lost 3 bases and 0 bases respectively, with 9 bases between them. The CDR3 contains 14 residues. The V gene's germline CDR1 is SEHNR and CDR2 FQNEAQ (reference sequence). Here the CDR3 reads CASSLEGSSYEQYV. CDR3 nucleotide sequence: TGTGCCAGCAGCTTGGAAGGGAGCTCCTACGAGCAGTACGTC.

Notes on this clonotype: One end of the junction fails to match germline, which may point to a read error. The chain employs TRBV7-2 and TRBJ2-3; perhaps TRBD2 as D (5 bases). Per germline, CDR1 SGHTA and CDR2 FQGNSA. The CDR3 sequence is 12 residues long. CDR3 coding DNA: TGTGCCAGCGGCTTAGCGACAGATACGCAGTATTTT. It encodes CASGLATDTQYF.

The rearrangement joins TRBV5-1 to TRBJ2-6; no reliable D call. Germline CDR1 is SGHRS and CDR2 is YFSETQ. V was cut by 2 bases and J by 1 base, with 16 bases left in between. The CDR3 covers 18 residues. The CDR3 nucleotides are TGCGCCAGCAGCTTCGTGGACGGAATTAGATCTGGGGCCAACGTCCTGACTTTC. Amino acid sequence: CASSFVDGIRSGANVLTF.

The chain carries TRBV3-1 and TRBJ2-4; D gene uncertain. Germline V CDR1 and CDR2: LGHDT, YNNKEL (reference sequence). V lost 0 bases, J lost 0 bases, and 6 bases lay in between. The CDR3 runs to 15 residues. This chain's CDR3 is CASSQDWGAKNIQYF. CDR3 nucleotides: TGTGCCAGCAGCCAAGATTGGGGAGCCAAAAACATTCAGTACTTC.

This chain uses TRBV27 with TRBJ2-3; D may correspond to TRBD1 or TRBD2 (5 bases each). Germline CDR1 MNHEY, CDR2 SMNVEV (reference sequence). Trimming cost V 8 bases and J 2 bases, with 11 bases left between them. The length of the CDR3 is 13 residues. The CDR3 DNA sequence: TGTGCCAGCCACGGGACGGTCACAGATACGCAGTATTTT. Translation gives CASHGTVTDTQYF.

This chain links TRBV27 with TRBJ1-5; 10 nucleotides match TRBD1. The CDR3 contains 15 residues. The junction had 6 bases not matched to a gene; V was cut back by 5 bases and J by 5 bases. Germline V gene data show CDR1 as MNHEY and CDR2 as SMNVEV (reference sequence). This CDR3 reads CASSHDRGRHQPQHF. The CDR3 DNA sequence: TGTGCCAGCAGTCACGACAGGGGGCGGCATCAGCCCCAGCATTTT.